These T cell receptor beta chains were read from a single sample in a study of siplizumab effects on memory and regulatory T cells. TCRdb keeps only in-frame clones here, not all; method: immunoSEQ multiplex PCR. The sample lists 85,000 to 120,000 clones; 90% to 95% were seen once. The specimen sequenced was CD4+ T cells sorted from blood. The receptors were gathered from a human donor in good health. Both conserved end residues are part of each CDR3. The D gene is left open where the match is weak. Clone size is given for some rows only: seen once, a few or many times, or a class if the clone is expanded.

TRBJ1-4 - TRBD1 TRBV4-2 CASRRGRTNEKLFF TGTGCCAGCAGGAGGGGGCGGACTAATGAAAAACTGTTTTTT
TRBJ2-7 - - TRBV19 CASSAGAGEEEQYF TGTGCCAGTAGTGCCGGGGCAGGGGAGGAAGAGCAGTACTTC
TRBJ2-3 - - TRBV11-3 CASSPGQRTDTQYF TGTGCCAGCAGCCCCGGACAGCGCACAGATACGCAGTATTTT
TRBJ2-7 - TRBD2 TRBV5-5 CASSLGLYLYEQYF TGTGCCAGCAGCCTGGGACTATATCTATACGAGCAGTACTTC
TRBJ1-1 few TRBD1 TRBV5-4 CASSDRDDTEAFF TGTGCCAGCAGCGACAGGGATGACACTGAAGCTTTCTTT
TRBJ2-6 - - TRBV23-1 CANNGLVSGANVLTF TGCGCCAACAATGGGCTCGTCTCTGGGGCCAACGTCCTGACTTTC
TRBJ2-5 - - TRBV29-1 CSAFDRQAAETQYF TGCAGCGCCTTTGACCGACAGGCGGCGGAGACCCAGTACTTC
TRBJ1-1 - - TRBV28 CASSLLAVRRHFEAFF TGTGCCAGCAGTTTATTAGCCGTGCGGAGACATTTTGAAGCTTTCTTT
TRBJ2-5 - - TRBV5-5 CASSLVSLQETQYF TGTGCCAGCAGCTTGGTTTCCCTCCAAGAGACCCAGTACTTC
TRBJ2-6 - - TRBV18 CASSPKTASGANVLTF TGTGCCAGCTCACCAAAGACAGCCTCTGGGGCCAACGTCCTGACTTTC
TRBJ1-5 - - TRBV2 CASSEKGTVNQPQHF TGTGCCAGCAGTGAAAAAGGGACGGTAAATCAGCCCCAGCATTTT
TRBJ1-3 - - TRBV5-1 CASSFDGLSGNTIYF TGCGCCAGCAGCTTCGACGGCCTCTCTGGAAACACCATATATTTT
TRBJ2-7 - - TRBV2 CASSDNRRRYEQYF TGTGCCAGCAGTGATAACCGTCGCCGCTACGAGCAGTACTTC
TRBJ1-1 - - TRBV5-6 CASSPIGGDTEAFF TGTGCCAGCAGCCCGATCGGCGGGGACACTGAAGCTTTCTTT
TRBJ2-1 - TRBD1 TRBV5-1 CASSLVGDSYNEQFF TGCGCCAGCAGCTTGGTAGGGGACAGTTACAATGAGCAGTTCTTC
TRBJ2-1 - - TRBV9 CASSVEPMNNEQFF TGTGCCAGCAGCGTAGAACCGATGAACAATGAGCAGTTCTTC
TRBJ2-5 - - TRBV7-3 CASSQAGIWGETQYF TGTGCCAGCAGCCAGGCGGGAATCTGGGGGGAGACCCAGTACTTC
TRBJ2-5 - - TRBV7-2 CASSNSPYQETQYF TGTGCCAGCAGCAATTCCCCGTACCAAGAGACTCAGTACTTC
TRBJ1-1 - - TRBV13 CASRSWGKYTEAFF TGTGCCAGCCGTTCTTGGGGAAAATACACTGAAGCTTTCTTT
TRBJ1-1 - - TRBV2 CASRNRSSNTEAFF TGTGCCAGCAGGAACAGGTCTTCGAACACTGAAGCTTTCTTT
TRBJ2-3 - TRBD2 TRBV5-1 CASSLDAGGPSVTQYF TGCGCCAGCAGCTTGGACGCGGGAGGGCCTTCGGTTACGCAGTATTTT
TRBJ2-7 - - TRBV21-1 CASSKGCEQYF TGTGCCAGCAGCAAAGGGTGTGAGCAGTACTTC
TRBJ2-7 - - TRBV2 CASTVFYEQYF TGTGCCAGCACAGTGTTCTACGAGCAGTACTTC
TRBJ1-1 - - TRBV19 CASSRGQRNTEAFF TGTGCCAGTAGTAGGGGACAACGGAACACTGAAGCTTTCTTT
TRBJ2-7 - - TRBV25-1 CASSRGAYEQYF TGTGCCAGCAGTAGGGGGGCCTACGAGCAGTACTTC
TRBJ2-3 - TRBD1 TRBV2 CASRVDRGSTDTQYF TGTGCCAGCAGGGTAGACAGGGGAAGCACAGATACGCAGTATTTT
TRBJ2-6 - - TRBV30 CALLGVTGANVLTF TGTGCCCTTTTGGGGGTAACTGGGGCCAACGTCCTGACTTTC
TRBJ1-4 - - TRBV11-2 CASSRRRSGTEKLFF TGTGCCAGCAGTAGACGTAGATCAGGGACTGAAAAACTGTTTTTT
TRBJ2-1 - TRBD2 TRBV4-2 CASSQGSGRGVDEQFF TGTGCCAGCAGCCAAGGAAGCGGGAGGGGTGTCGATGAGCAGTTCTTC
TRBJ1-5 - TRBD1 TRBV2 CASSGHGTGLRQPQHF TGTGCCAGCAGTGGACATGGGACAGGGCTGCGTCAGCCCCAGCATTTT
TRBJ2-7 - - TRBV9 CASSVGSSEQYF TGTGCCAGCAGCGTAGGGTCCAGCGAGCAGTACTTC
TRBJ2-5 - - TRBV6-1 CASRSSGETQYF TGTGCCAGCAGATCGTCAGGGGAGACCCAGTACTTC
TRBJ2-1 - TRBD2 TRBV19 CASSAGTSGRVGEQFF TGTGCCAGTAGTGCCGGGACTAGCGGGAGGGTAGGAGAGCAGTTCTTC
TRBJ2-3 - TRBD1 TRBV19 CASSIIHGQGGMTDTQYF TGTGCCAGTAGTATAATACATGGACAGGGGGGTATGACAGATACGCAGTATTTT
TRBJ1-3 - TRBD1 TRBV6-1 CASTWDRAGNTIYF TGTGCCAGCACATGGGACAGGGCTGGAAACACCATATATTTT
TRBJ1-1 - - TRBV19 CASIQRRMNTEAFF TGTGCCAGTATTCAAAGACGCATGAACACTGAAGCTTTCTTT
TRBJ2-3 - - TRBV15 CATSRDGDTQYF TGTGCCACCAGCAGAGATGGAGATACGCAGTATTTT
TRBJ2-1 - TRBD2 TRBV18 CASSLRELAGGNNEQFF TGTGCCAGCTCACTAAGGGAACTAGCGGGAGGTAACAATGAGCAGTTCTTC
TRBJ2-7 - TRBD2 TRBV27 CASSNSGRAFYEQYF TGTGCCAGTTCTAATAGCGGGAGGGCCTTCTACGAGCAGTACTTC
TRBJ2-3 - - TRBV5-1 CASSLGDTQYF TGCGCCAGCAGCTTGGGAGATACGCAGTATTTT
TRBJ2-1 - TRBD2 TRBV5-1 CASSLVTSANNEQFF TGCGCCAGCAGCTTGGTGACTAGCGCGAACAATGAGCAGTTCTTC
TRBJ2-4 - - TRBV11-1 CASSLNGQLKNIQYF TGTGCCAGCAGCTTAAATGGGCAGCTCAAAAACATTCAGTACTTC
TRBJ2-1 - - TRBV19 CASSSGTQGAYNEQFF TGTGCCAGTAGCTCCGGGACTCAAGGGGCCTACAATGAGCAGTTCTTC
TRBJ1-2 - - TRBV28 CASTTPAIHGYTF TGTGCCAGCACCACCCCGGCCATTCATGGCTACACCTTC
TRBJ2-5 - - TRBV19 CASSITRGETQYF TGTGCCAGTAGTATCACCCGGGGAGAGACCCAGTACTTC
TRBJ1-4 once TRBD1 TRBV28 CASSVRDRGRVKLFF TGTGCCAGCAGTGTCCGGGACAGGGGGCGGGTAAAACTGTTTTTT
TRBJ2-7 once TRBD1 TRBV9 CASSDSKDRGLVYEQYF TGTGCCAGCAGCGATTCCAAGGACAGGGGCCTCGTCTACGAGCAGTACTTC